The rows below give T cell receptor beta chains drawn from one sample of a study of beta chain features in type 1 diabetes. TCRdb's table, derived via immunoSEQ multiplex PCR, lists solely in-frame clones and lacks some. The table has some 150,000 clones, about 44% seen once; the top ten hold approximately 0.4%. Sequencing was done on a sample of Tregs from blood. Receptors were obtained from a man between 18 and 29 years old in good health. The CDR3 runs from the conserved cysteine through the conserved F or W. Each record gives: D gene, J gene, V gene, clone size, CDR3 protein. A D gene is named only where the DNA matches it firmly. Expanded clones are given a class, and other clones once, few, many or no size at all.

d_gene: -
j_gene: TRBJ1-1
v_gene: TRBV28
abundance: -
CDR3aa: CASRLPGSEAFF

d_gene: -
j_gene: TRBJ2-7
v_gene: TRBV29-1
abundance: -
CDR3aa: CSVHLRGNEQYF

d_gene: -
j_gene: TRBJ2-7
v_gene: TRBV28
abundance: few
CDR3aa: CASSLYRGWNYEQYF

d_gene: -
j_gene: TRBJ1-5
v_gene: TRBV19
abundance: -
CDR3aa: CASSIVPGNQPQHF

d_gene: TRBD2
j_gene: TRBJ2-2
v_gene: TRBV28
abundance: few
CDR3aa: CASSFGGDTGELFF

d_gene: -
j_gene: TRBJ1-5
v_gene: TRBV7-9
abundance: -
CDR3aa: CASSLWTRLNQPQHF

d_gene: TRBD1
j_gene: TRBJ2-1
v_gene: TRBV7-9
abundance: few
CDR3aa: CASSFRSRDRVNEQFF

d_gene: -
j_gene: TRBJ2-3
v_gene: TRBV30
abundance: few
CDR3aa: CAWSDSWTGSQYF

d_gene: TRBD1
j_gene: TRBJ1-6
v_gene: TRBV9
abundance: -
CDR3aa: CASSTHTGTENSPLHF

d_gene: -
j_gene: TRBJ1-2
v_gene: TRBV5-4
abundance: -
CDR3aa: CASSLMAKYDYTF

d_gene: -
j_gene: TRBJ2-5
v_gene: TRBV5-1
abundance: -
CDR3aa: CASTAGLQETQYF

d_gene: TRBD2
j_gene: TRBJ2-3
v_gene: TRBV27
abundance: few
CDR3aa: CASSWGLAGGPDTQYF

d_gene: -
j_gene: TRBJ2-3
v_gene: TRBV28
abundance: once
CDR3aa: CASSFTLVLLGTQYF

d_gene: TRBD1
j_gene: TRBJ2-6
v_gene: TRBV10-1
abundance: -
CDR3aa: CASRSGQGFYCGANVLTF

d_gene: TRBD1
j_gene: TRBJ1-2
v_gene: TRBV4-1
abundance: -
CDR3aa: CASSQRDREAYGYTF

d_gene: -
j_gene: TRBJ2-1
v_gene: TRBV28
abundance: -
CDR3aa: CASSLVGRGNEQFF

d_gene: TRBD1
j_gene: TRBJ1-2
v_gene: TRBV28
abundance: few
CDR3aa: CASSSRRQGARGYTF

d_gene: TRBD1
j_gene: TRBJ2-1
v_gene: TRBV4-3
abundance: -
CDR3aa: CASSFGTGGMGEQFF

d_gene: TRBD1
j_gene: TRBJ1-1
v_gene: TRBV5-4
abundance: -
CDR3aa: CASSLRGRNEAFF

d_gene: -
j_gene: TRBJ1-5
v_gene: TRBV7-2
abundance: -
CDR3aa: CASSLDRGNQPQHF

d_gene: -
j_gene: TRBJ1-5
v_gene: TRBV28
abundance: -
CDR3aa: CASDGRGRGNQPQHF

d_gene: TRBD1
j_gene: TRBJ2-5
v_gene: TRBV27
abundance: -
CDR3aa: CASRRQGGRETQYF

d_gene: -
j_gene: TRBJ2-3
v_gene: TRBV19
abundance: few
CDR3aa: CASSVRTVRDTQYF

d_gene: -
j_gene: TRBJ1-1
v_gene: TRBV11-2
abundance: few
CDR3aa: CASSLDRGYTEAFF

d_gene: TRBD1
j_gene: TRBJ2-1
v_gene: TRBV11-2
abundance: -
CDR3aa: CASSFDRGPYNEQFF

d_gene: -
j_gene: TRBJ1-6
v_gene: TRBV5-4
abundance: -
CDR3aa: CASSLGQGMSNSPLHF